This T cell receptor beta chain derives from a study of beta chain features in type 1 diabetes. Germline V lookup: CDR1 SGHTA, CDR2 FQGNSA. V lost 5 bases, J lost 0 bases, and 10 bases lay in between. This CDR3 contains 14 residues. TCRB transcripts that were expressed got sequenced, as all of the isolated RNA had been reverse transcribed. Only in-frame clones appear in the TCRdb table, and some are missing; sequencing was by immunoSEQ multiplex PCR. The repertoire holds 200,000 to 250,000 clones, 11% seen once, with 1% to 1.5% in the top ten. This clone was detected a few times. This TCR derives from a man younger than 35 in good health. The chain links TRBV7-2 to TRBJ2-5; tentatively, D is TRBD1 (6 bases). The specimen sequenced was central memory CD4+ T cells from blood. The CDR3 is CASSRDINQETQYF. The CDR3 nucleotides read TGTGCCAGCAGCCGGGACATTAACCAAGAGACCCAGTACTTC.